This TCR beta chain was captured in a study of blood T cell repertoires in COVID-19. Study as a whole: Acute and convalescent COVID-19 samples came from the United States, Italy and Spain.

After removal of 5 bases from V and 4 bases from J, the junction contained 10 bases not matched to a gene. The germline V gene encodes CDR1 LNHDA and CDR2 SQIVND (reference sequence). The CDR3 has 15 residues. Data came from immunoSEQ multiplex PCR; TCRdb stores just in-frame clones and leaves some out. Here the sample spans 230,000 or so clones, about 79% being singletons. The sequence was collected from a woman aged 40-49 years who had recovered from COVID-19. The sample taken for sequencing was peripheral blood. This rearrangement joins TRBV19 to TRBJ1-2; 7 nucleotides agree with TRBD1. CDR3 sequence: CASSLNTGESYGYTF. CDR3 sequence (DNA): TGTGCCAGTAGTTTAAACACAGGGGAGAGCTATGGCTACACCTTC.